Described below is a single T cell receptor beta chain sequence and its context. The antigen is unknown. CDR1 is MGHRA and CDR2 is YSYEKL in the germline V gene. The length of the CDR3 is 13 residues. With 4 bases removed from V and 6 bases from J, the gap between germline ends came to 12 bases. Amplification used 60 Vbeta primers and 13 Jbeta primers. Here immunoSEQ multiplex PCR was the method, and the copy in TCRdb shows in-frame clones only, minus some. The sample data list about 84,000 clones. These data belong to a study of cytomegalovirus exposure and HLA in healthy donors. Study results and limitations: In a later analysis, a missense DCLRE1C variant was linked to TCR beta V- and J-gene trimming.

The source is a man aged 50-59 years in good health and CMV-seronegative. This rearrangement joins TRBV4-1 to TRBJ1-1; the D is unclear. Specimen: PBMCs. CDR3 residues: CASSRHADSEAFF. Here the CDR3 DNA reads TGCGCCAGCAGCCGGCACGCGGACTCTGAAGCTTTCTTT.